Below are 11 T cell receptor beta chains sequenced from a single sample in a study of T-cell reconstitution after alpha-beta-depleted transplantation in children. Unique molecular identifiers tagged the TCRbeta library. Using its own MiXCR run on the PCR reads, TCRdb lists one record per CDR3 protein. Among about 980,000 distinct CDR3 sequences listed, under 30% were seen once. Sequencing used PBMCs, mostly from graft donor cells, obtained 360 days after TCRalphabeta/CD19-depleted stem cell transplant. The receptors here all came from a boy younger than two who had a stem cell transplant for SCID, so the T cells may come from the graft donor.

This clonotype was detected only a few times. The chain's CDR3 is CASSVAPRPGTGSGANVLTF. The CDR3 bases are TGTGCCAGCAGCGTAGCACCACGTCCCGGGACAGGGTCTGGGGCCAACGTCCTGACTTTC. This sequence joins TRBV9 and TRBJ2-6; 9 bases fit TRBD1. This CDR3 has 20 residues. J lost 1 base, V lost 0 bases, and 11 bases had no gene match. Looked up from germline, CDR1 is SGDLS and CDR2 is YYNGEE. Full variable domain (outside the CDR3, taken from reference TRBV9 and TRBJ2-6): DSGVTQTPKHLITATGQRVTLRCSPRSGDLSVYWYQQSLDQGLQFLIQYYNGEERAKGNILERFSAQQFPDLHSELNLSSLELGDSALYFCASSVAPRPGTGSGANVLTFGAGSRLTVL.

This clonotype was detected a few times. The chain uses TRBV20-1 and TRBJ1-2; possibly TRBD1 for D (6 bases). Germline V gene sequence: CDR1 DFQATT, CDR2 SNEGSKA (reference sequence). This CDR3 is 15 amino acids long. Trimming left V 0 bases short and J 2 bases short, with 13 bases between. The CDR3 DNA reads TGCAGTGCTAGAGATCACGCCCAGGGGAACTATGGCTACACCTTC. Its translation: CSARDHAQGNYGYTF.

The chain has TRBV5-5 and TRBJ2-7, with D unclear. Looked up from germline, CDR1 is SGHKS and CDR2 is YYEKEE (reference sequence). V shed 1 base and J shed 1 base, with 18 bases lying between them. The CDR3 has 17 residues. The CDR3 spells CASSLWFSGRNSYEQYF. CDR3 sequence (DNA): TGTGCCAGCAGCTTGTGGTTCTCGGGCAGGAATTCCTACGAGCAGTACTTC.

This clonotype was counted only a few times. The rearrangement uses TRBV12-3 or TRBV12-4 and TRBJ2-7, with TRBD1 identical over 7 bases. The CDR3 consists of 15 residues. V lost 2 bases and J lost 2; bases outside the gene matches: 6. The CDR3 region has the DNA TGTGCCAGCAGTTTACGAGGGGGCGACGCCTACGAGCAGTACTTC. Encoded protein: CASSLRGGDAYEQYF.

This clonotype was counted a few times. A much more abundant neighbour one base away suggests this may be a read error. The CDR3 loop is CASSPGVGELFF. The CDR3, as DNA: TGTGCCAGCAGCCCGGGGGTCGGGGAGCTGTTTTTT. This chain connects TRBV5-5 to TRBJ2-2; tentatively, D is TRBD2 (6 bases). There are 12 residues in the CDR3. The germline V and J ends were trimmed by 4 bases and 7 bases, with 8 bases remaining between them. Germline loops: CDR1 SGHKS, CDR2 YYEKEE (reference sequence).

J is TRBJ2-4 and V is TRBV18; a possible D gene is TRBD1 (5 bases). The germline gives CDR1 KGHSH, CDR2 LQKENI. Trimming left V 6 bases short and J 8 bases short, with 17 bases between. The CDR3 sequence is 14 residues long. The CDR3 spells CASSPMGRADIQYF. CDR3 sequence (DNA): TGTGCCAGCTCCCCGATGGGCAGGGCGGACATTCAGTACTTC.

This clonotype was observed a handful of times. CDR3: CASSQVAGEISYEQYF. The CDR3 DNA sequence: TGCGCCAGCAGCCAAGTAGCGGGGGAAATCTCCTACGAGCAGTACTTC. V and J are TRBV4-1 and TRBJ2-7, with 9 bases identical to TRBD2. From germline, CDR1 is MGHRA and CDR2 YSYEKL. The V and J ends lost 1 base and 0 bases, in that order; junction bases with no gene match: 4. This CDR3 region has 16 residues.

This clonotype was seen more than once but under ten times. The genes are TRBV27 and TRBJ2-7, with D possibly matching TRBD2 (6 bases). The V gene's germline CDR1 is MNHEY and CDR2 SMNVEV (reference sequence). The CDR3 has 14 amino acids. Trimming left V 4 bases short and J 1 base short, with 11 bases between. The chain's CDR3 is CASSWASESYEQYF. The CDR3 nucleotides are TGTGCCAGCAGTTGGGCTAGCGAGTCCTACGAGCAGTACTTC.

V is TRBV2 and J is TRBJ2-1; possible D gene TRBD2, 6 bases. The CDR3 is made up of 15 amino acids. Germline lookup yields CDR1 SNHLY and CDR2 FYNNEI. V lost 0 bases to trimming and J lost 4 bases, with 10 bases between them. CDR3 sequence: CASSEAAGPYNEQFF. In DNA, the CDR3 is TGTGCCAGCAGTGAAGCGGCGGGACCGTACAATGAGCAGTTCTTC.

The chain is built from TRBV29-1 and TRBJ2-2; D call uncertain. In germline, CDR1 is SQVTM, CDR2 ANQGSEA. CDR3 length: 12 amino acids. V was trimmed by 6 bases and J by 4 bases, leaving 9 bases between them. CDR3 nucleotide sequence: TGCAGCGTCCAGGAACCCACCGGGGAGCTGTTTTTT. Residues: CSVQEPTGELFF.

The chain has TRBV12-3 or TRBV12-4 and TRBJ2-1, with 12 bases aligning to TRBD2. The CDR3 has 18 amino acids. With V trimmed by 2 bases and J by 5 bases, 10 bases remained unmatched. The CDR3 loop reads CASSLSASGGAWDNEQFF. The CDR3 DNA sequence: TGTGCCAGCAGTTTATCGGCTAGCGGGGGGGCATGGGACAATGAGCAGTTCTTC.